This TCR beta chain stems from a study of blood T cell repertoires in COVID-19. Whole-study context: Acute and convalescent COVID-19 samples came from the United States, Italy and Spain. T cells, B-cell-depleted T cells, or PBMCs provided the cDNA or gDNA that served as material.

Original processing methods: Estimated nucleated cell counts came from reference gene primer amplification. Libraries were prepared by immunoSEQ multiplex PCR; TCRdb keeps only in-frame clonotypes and omits some of them. V and J calls and clone size are copied from that table; D and trimming were computed from the DNA. The table shows about 83,000 clones, with approximately 85% occurring only once. CDR1 MNHEY and CDR2 SMNVEV come from the germline V gene (reference sequence). This CDR3 spans 17 amino acids. V shed 5 bases and J 5 bases; nucleotides not matched to a gene: 8. The origin of this receptor is a human donor in a cohort sampled during active COVID-19. Material: peripheral blood. The chain links TRBV27 to TRBJ2-3; 15 bases agree with TRBD2. The CDR3 DNA is TGTGCCAGCAGTCACCGGACTAGCGGGAGGGAAGGAGATACGCAGTATTTT. Protein: CASSHRTSGREGDTQYF.